The 7 T cell receptor beta chains below all came from one sample that was sequenced in a study of early T cells in non-severe SARS-CoV-2 infection (TCRdb year 2021). Preparation of the library involved 5' RACE. Sequencing instrument: NextSeq 500. TCRdb cleaned the public reads at Q25 with fastp, built clones with MiXCR and kept in-frame beta chains. Each record represents a unique CDR3 protein, reported with the most common genes and DNA among its rows. Here the sample has tens of thousands of distinct CDR3 sequences; around 12% occur a single time. The ten top clones hold about 4.5% of the sample. Material for sequencing was whole blood. These receptors originate from an adult who was a healthcare worker with PCR-confirmed SARS-CoV-2 infection or an uninfected control (not recorded which).

This clonotype was counted only a few times. The V gene is TRBV23-1, the J gene TRBJ2-1; 7 nucleotides agree with TRBD1. TRBV23-1 is filed as an ORF, its function uncertain. CDR3 size: 15 residues. The trim removed 3 bases at V and 3 bases at J, leaving 5 bases unmatched. The CDR3, as DNA: TGCGCCAGCAGTCAGAACAGGGGTAACTACAATGAGCAGTTCTTC. Translated, it gives CASSQNRGNYNEQFF.

V gene TRBV5-1 combines with J gene TRBJ2-7; a weak D match, TRBD2 (6 bases). Trimming stripped 3 bases from V and 3 bases from J, with 19 bases between. CDR1 and CDR2 from the germline V gene are SGHRS and YFSETQ. CDR3 length: 16 amino acids. The CDR3 DNA reads TGCGCCAGCAGCTCCGTTATGAGGCGGGACCACTACGAGCAGTACTTC. Residues: CASSSVMRRDHYEQYF.

This sequence joins TRBV5-4 and TRBJ2-3, with D possibly matching TRBD2 (6 bases). CDR3 length: 16 amino acids. CDR1 is SGHNT, CDR2 YYREEE, per germline (reference sequence). Trimming pared 3 bases from V and 0 bases from J, leaving 14 bases between. CDR3 protein: CASSWGVRDSTDTQYF. The CDR3 DNA follows: TGTGCCAGCAGCTGGGGGGTGCGGGATAGCACAGATACGCAGTATTTT. The full variable domain, in which reference TRBV5-4 and TRBJ2-3 provide the parts outside the CDR3, is ETGVTQSPTHLIKTRGQQVTLRCSSQSGHNTVSWYQQALGQGPQFIFQYYREEENGRGNFPPRFSGLQFPNYSSELNVNALELDDSALYLCASSWGVRDSTDTQYFGPGTRLTVL.

This clonotype was picked up many times. The chain links TRBV5-1 to TRBJ2-3; D call uncertain. V was shortened by 1 base and J by 14 bases, with 17 bases between the two germline ends. Germline CDR1 is SGHRS and CDR2 is YFSETQ. This CDR3 region has 13 residues. The CDR3 region is CASSLTWMGLWYF. Here the CDR3 DNA reads TGCGCCAGCAGCTTGACGTGGATGGGGTTGTGGTATTTT.

This clonotype was observed at least ten times. This chain uses TRBV7-3 with TRBJ1-2; D is possibly TRBD1 (6 bases). Looked up from germline, CDR1 is SGHTA and CDR2 is FQGTGA. The CDR3 sequence is 18 residues long. V lost 0 bases to trimming and J lost 5 bases, with 22 bases between them. CDR3 sequence: CASSLTPFESKGGYGYTF. CDR3 coding DNA: TGTGCCAGCAGCTTAACCCCCTTCGAGTCAAAGGGGGGTTATGGCTACACCTTC. Supplemented by reference TRBV7-3 and TRBJ1-2, the full variable domain reads GAGVSQTPSNKVTEKGKYVELRCDPISGHTALYWYRQSLGQGPEFLIYFQGTGAADDSGLPNDRFFAVRPEGSVSTLKIQRTERGDSAVYLCASSLTPFESKGGYGYTFGSGTRLTVV.

The sample holds many counts of this clonotype. The chain couples TRBV30 to TRBJ1-2, with a tentative D call TRBD1 (5 bases). The germline V gene encodes CDR1 GTSNPN and CDR2 SVGIG (reference sequence). Trimming took 4 bases from V and 0 from J, leaving 12 bases between them. The CDR3 spans 14 residues. The DNA of the CDR3 is TGTGCCTGGAATAGGGACTCCACTAACTATGGCTACACCTTC. Protein product: CAWNRDSTNYGYTF. The full variable domain, completed using reference TRBV30 and TRBJ1-2, is SQTIHQWPATLVQPVGSPLSLECTVEGTSNPNLYWYRQAAGRGLQLLFYSVGIGQISSEVPQNLSASRPQDRQFILSSKKLLLSDSGFYLCAWNRDSTNYGYTFGSGTRLTVV.

At least ten counts were recorded for this clonotype. This chain connects TRBV21-1 to TRBJ2-1; the table assigns TRBD1, which was not confirmed against the DNA. TRBV21-1 is a documented pseudogene. CDR3 length: 14 amino acids. The CDR3 nucleotides are TGTGCCAGCAGCCCCCGGGCCTCACGCAATGAGCAGTTCTTC. This gives the protein CASSPRASRNEQFF.